Below are 11 T cell receptor beta chains sequenced from a single sample in a study of T cell repertoires in cytomegalovirus infection. TCRdb processed the reads anew with MiXCR; each CDR3 protein has one entry. The profile shows about 490,000 distinct CDR3 sequences, approximately 15% of them singletons. The sequenced sample consisted of CD8+ T cells from PBMCs. These receptors were taken from a human donor in good health (CMV status not recorded). Some clones in this sample may be carry-over from other donors' samples.

There are a few counts of this clonotype. The chain has TRBV30 and TRBJ2-2; the D call may be TRBD1 or TRBD2 (6 bases each). The CDR3 totals 14 residues. Germline V gene sequence: CDR1 GTSNPN, CDR2 SVGIG (reference sequence). The germline V and J ends were trimmed by 3 bases and 5 bases, with 13 bases remaining between them. The CDR3 coding sequence is TGTGCCTGGAGCTTCGAAGGGGGGACCGGGGAGCTGTTTTTT. This sequence encodes CAWSFEGGTGELFF.

The sample holds a few counts of this clonotype. This rearrangement joins TRBV10-2 to TRBJ2-1; TRBD2 matches at 7 bases. V lost 5 bases and J lost 5; bases outside the gene matches: 9. The V gene's germline CDR1 is WSHSY and CDR2 SAAADI. The CDR3 has 15 residues. CDR3 amino acids: CASSIPGGGNNEQFF. Written as DNA, the CDR3 is TGCGCCAGCAGTATCCCGGGCGGGGGTAACAATGAGCAGTTCTTC.

This clonotype was detected a few times. This sequence joins TRBV13 and TRBJ1-6, with no clear D. CDR1 and CDR2 from the germline V gene are PRHDT and FYEKMQ (reference sequence). Trimming pared 2 bases from V and 3 bases from J, leaving 5 bases between. The CDR3 runs to 14 residues. CDR3 in amino acids: CASSLSRYNSPLHF. CDR3 DNA: TGTGCCAGCAGCTTAAGTCGCTATAATTCACCCCTCCACTTT.

This sequence joins TRBV29-1 and TRBJ2-7; TRBD2 matches 7 bases. The V gene's germline CDR1 is SQVTM and CDR2 ANQGSEA. This CDR3 contains 13 residues. V was pared by 8 bases and J by 3 bases, with 10 bases of the junction left unmatched. CDR3 sequence: CSIAGEQFYEQYF. The CDR3 DNA reads TGCAGCATTGCGGGGGAGCAGTTCTACGAGCAGTACTTC.

This clonotype was observed a single time. One end of the junction is discordant with germline, which a read error may explain. This chain connects TRBV4-1 to TRBJ2-3; D may correspond to TRBD1 or TRBD2 (6 bases each). The CDR3 sequence is 14 residues long. Germline V gives CDR1 MGHRA, CDR2 YSYEKL. For the CDR3, the DNA is TGCGCAAGCAGCCAAAGGGGGAGGACAGATACGACGTATTTT. Translated, it gives CASSQRGRTDTTYF.

This clonotype came up many times. The gene calls are TRBV27 and TRBJ1-1; TRBD1 is a possible D gene (5 bases). The CDR3 spans 13 residues. V lost 4 bases to trimming and J lost 7 bases, with 13 bases between them. CDR1 and CDR2 from the germline V gene are MNHEY and SMNVEV (reference sequence). CDR3 region: CASSWGRTSEAFF. The CDR3, as DNA: TGTGCCAGCAGTTGGGGCAGAACTAGTGAAGCTTTCTTT.

The CDR3 region is CASSHQRQGTNTGELFF. In DNA form, the CDR3 reads TGCGCCAGCAGCCATCAACGACAGGGGACGAACACCGGGGAGCTGTTTTTT. V gene TRBV5-1 combines with J gene TRBJ2-2, with 8 nucleotides matching TRBD1. V was pared by 4 bases and J by 0 bases, with 8 bases of the junction left unmatched. Germline lookup yields CDR1 SGHRS and CDR2 YFSETQ. The CDR3 extends over 17 amino acids.

J is TRBJ1-2 and V is TRBV9; D call uncertain. This CDR3 comprises 18 residues. The V gene's germline CDR1 is SGDLS and CDR2 YYNGEE. V dropped 3 bases and J dropped 0 bases, with 21 bases sitting between them. The CDR3 DNA follows: TGTGCCAGCAGCGAGAGCCAATATTTCGATACAGCTAACTATGGCTACACCTTC. Its translation: CASSESQYFDTANYGYTF.

This clonotype was picked up a small number of times. The V gene is TRBV20-1, the J gene TRBJ1-2; D unclear. The CDR3 runs 13 residues. Germline CDR1 is DFQATT and CDR2 is SNEGSKA (reference sequence). Trimming took 6 bases from V and 3 from J, leaving 14 bases between them. Here the CDR3 reads CSAPEREDYGYTF. In DNA form, the CDR3 reads TGCAGTGCCCCGGAGCGGGAGGACTATGGCTACACCTTC.

This chain connects TRBV7-9 to TRBJ2-3; possibly TRBD2 for D (7 bases). V was shortened by 4 bases and J by 3 bases, with 20 bases between the two germline ends. Germline V gene data show CDR1 as SEHNR and CDR2 as FQNEAQ (reference sequence). This CDR3 comprises 17 residues. The CDR3 region is CASSSFQAGTSTDTQYF. In DNA, the CDR3 is TGTGCCAGCAGCTCCTTCCAAGCGGGGACATCGACAGATACGCAGTATTTT.

V gene TRBV30 combines with J gene TRBJ2-2; maybe TRBD2 (6 bases). V dropped 0 bases and J dropped 6 bases, with 11 bases sitting between them. The CDR3 covers 14 residues. Germline lookup yields CDR1 GTSNPN and CDR2 SVGIG (reference sequence). The CDR3 nucleotides read TGTGCCTGGAGTGTAAGCGGAGGGGCCGGGGAGCTGTTTTTT. This encodes CAWSVSGGAGELFF.